This T cell receptor beta chain came from a study of blood T cell repertoires in COVID-19. Germline V gene lookup returns CDR1 SGHDN and CDR2 FVKESK. The V end was cut by 1 base, the J end by 2 bases, with 10 bases between. The CDR3 sequence is 15 residues long. All enrollees were about 18 to 89 years old and from about 25 US areas. Clinical history as reported by participants underpinned cohort assignment. Methods used by the authors: By means of reference gene primer amplification, nucleated cell counts were estimated. TCRdb keeps only in-frame clones here, not all; method: immunoSEQ multiplex PCR. V, J and clone size are taken as reported in that table, and D and trimming were inferred from the DNA itself. This sample has 250,000 to 350,000 clones, with 90% found just once.

The J gene is TRBJ2-3, the V gene TRBV14; D is possibly TRBD1 (6 bases). The TCR comes from a man aged 60 to 75 who had recovered from COVID-19. Specimen: PBMCs or T cells enriched from blood (not recorded which). The CDR3 region is CASSQAGDHTDTQYF. CDR3 coding DNA: TGTGCCAGCAGCCAAGCAGGGGATCACACAGATACGCAGTATTTT.